This TCR beta chain was identified in a study of long-term antiretroviral therapy in people with HIV. Looking at the study overall: The 2015 recommendation for immediate ART came about a decade after the earliest samples. Study-wide results and limits: Versus controls, repertoires in people with HIV had narrower CDR3 length ranges. After ART, diversity increased yet remained lower than transplant donor controls.

They ran version v3.0 of the immunoSEQ assay at survey level. The method was immunoSEQ multiplex PCR; TCRdb's version includes in-frame clones alone and lacks a portion of them. The profile shows about 34,000 clones, about 85% of them singletons. Regarding this clone: The antigen is undetermined.

V was pared by 6 bases and J by 7 bases, with 15 bases between. The germline CDR1 and CDR2 sequences are WNHNN and SYGVQD (reference sequence). This CDR3 spans 13 amino acids. Sequences were derived from unsorted PBMCs, sampled 2.8 years before starting antiretroviral therapy. The sequence was collected from a woman in her 30s with HIV. The chain uses TRBV10-1 and TRBJ1-2; D is uncertain. CDR3 loop: CASRSDRRVGYTF. The CDR3 DNA is TGCGCCAGCAGATCGGACCGTCGAGTTGGCTACACCTTC.